Here is one T cell receptor (beta chain) with its context. No cognate antigen has been identified for it. Base qualities are not recorded, but no much larger clone differs from it by a single base. The data belong to a study of blood T cell repertoires in COVID-19 (TCRdb year 2020). About the full investigation: Samples from collaborators originated in the United States, Italy and Spain and spanned both the acute and convalescent phases of COVID-19. Subjects who had been exposed to COVID-19, were actively infected with it, or had recovered from it provided the deeply sampled blood TCRbeta repertoires that made up the dataset. The prospective study material was composed of cDNA or gDNA derived from T cells, B-cell-depleted T cells, or PBMCs. Where available, HLA class I and class II types were obtained from metadata supplied by the sample provider rather than from assay-based typing. A freely available public database, intended as a resource for researchers studying the immune response to SARS-CoV-2, is where the repertoires were released. Samples came from the ongoing ImmuneRACE study (first 160 participants) plus 1,254 subjects from 6 global collaborators. Nearly every sample came with metadata listing a de-identified subject ID, COVID-19 status, age in years and sex. General conclusions and limits of the study: The quantity of clinical and demographic metadata differed by source and by participant and was supplied without curation.

The collaborating institutions used their own protocols to collect whole blood in K2EDTA tubes. For TCRbeta analysis, collaborator samples were shipped as frozen whole blood, as isolated PBMCs, or as DNA extracted from either sample type. TCRbeta CDR3 regions were amplified from genomic DNA by means of the immunoSEQ Assay, a bias-controlled multiplex PCR. For the original study's pipeline: Within the assay, amplification of reference gene primers was used to estimate how many nucleated cells each sample contained. Sequence reads were collapsed and filtered to measure the absolute abundance of every unique TCRbeta CDR3 rearrangement. Productive Simpson clonality was computed per sample as the square root of Simpson's diversity index over productive rearrangements. TCRdb provides this immuneACCESS table in a form limited to in-frame rearrangements. Some clones are lacking; in checked studies, under half of them reflect an unresolved V gene, and why the rest are absent is not known. V, J and clone size reflect that table, while D and trimming were determined from the DNA. The sample data list 14,000 or so clones, and around 67% of these were observed just once. The ten largest clonotypes hold under 25% of the sample.

Sequencing was carried out using peripheral blood. The TCR comes from a boy between 2 and 10 years old with active or convalescent COVID-19.

This receptor carries the CDR3 CAWTPAGQPNQPQHF. The nucleotides are TGTGCCTGGACCCCGGCGGGACAGCCCAATCAGCCCCAGCATTTT. Here the chain combines TRBV30 and TRBJ1-5, with 7 junctional bases fitting TRBD1. According to the germline V gene (reference sequence), CDR1 reads GTSNPN and CDR2 reads SVGIG. Spanning cysteine to phenylalanine, the CDR3 consists of 15 amino acids. The CDR3 DNA has 45 bases and is translated from base 1. Here V drops 4 bases and J drops 3 bases, and the junction holds 9 bases not matched to any gene.